The clone carrying this T cell receptor beta chain was seen only a few times. 5'RACE, which relied on constant-segment primers, yielded TCR alpha and TCR beta cDNA libraries carrying sample barcodes and UMIs. TCRdb reprocessed the 5' RACE reads with MiXCR, giving one entry per CDR3 protein. This sample has 160,000 or so distinct CDR3 sequences, with roughly 31% found just once. The CDR3 length is 16 residues. From germline, CDR1 is SGDLS and CDR2 YYNGEE. V dropped 2 bases and J dropped 2; count of bases not matched to a gene: 9. This sample was included in a study of T-cell memory formation after mild COVID-19.

Input material: PBMCs or a T cell subset sorted from them (not recorded which). The receptor was derived from an adult woman who had mild COVID-19 (a few samples of this study predate the infection). Cell type and time point are not known. V gene TRBV9 combines with J gene TRBJ2-7; 8 positions match TRBD1. The CDR3 reads CASSVGPRGRAYEQYF. As DNA, the CDR3 is TGTGCCAGCAGCGTCGGGCCCAGGGGGCGAGCCTACGAGCAGTACTTC.